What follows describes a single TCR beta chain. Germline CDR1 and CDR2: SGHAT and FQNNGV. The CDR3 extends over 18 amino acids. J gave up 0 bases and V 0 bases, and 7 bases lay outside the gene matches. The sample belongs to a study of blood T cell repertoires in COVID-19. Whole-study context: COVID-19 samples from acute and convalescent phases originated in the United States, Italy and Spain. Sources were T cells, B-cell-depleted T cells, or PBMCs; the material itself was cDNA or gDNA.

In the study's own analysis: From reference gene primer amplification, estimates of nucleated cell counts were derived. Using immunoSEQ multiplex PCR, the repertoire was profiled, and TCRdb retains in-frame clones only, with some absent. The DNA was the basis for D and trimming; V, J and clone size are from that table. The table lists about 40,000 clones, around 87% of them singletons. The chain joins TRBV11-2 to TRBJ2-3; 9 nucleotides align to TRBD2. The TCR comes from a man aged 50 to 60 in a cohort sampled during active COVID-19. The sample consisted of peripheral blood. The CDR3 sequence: CASSLDQSSGESTDTQYF. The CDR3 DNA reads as TGTGCCAGCAGCTTAGATCAGTCTAGCGGGGAAAGCACAGATACGCAGTATTTT. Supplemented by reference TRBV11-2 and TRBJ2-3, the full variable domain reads EAGVAQSPRYKIIEKRQSVAFWCNPISGHATLYWYQQILGQGPKLLIQFQNNGVVDDSQLPKDRFSAERLKGVDSTLKIQPAKLEDSAVYLCASSLDQSSGESTDTQYFGPGTRLTVL.